Given below is one T cell receptor beta chain in context. The assay was immunoSEQ multiplex PCR, and TCRdb's table has in-frame clones only and misses some. The sample includes some 70,000 clones, roughly nine tenths of them seen just once. This record belongs to a study of blood T cell repertoires in COVID-19. Turning to the study itself: Acute and convalescent COVID-19 samples came from the United States, Italy and Spain. T cells, B-cell-depleted T cells, or PBMCs provided the cDNA or gDNA that served as material.

The junction had 8 bases not matched to a gene; V was cut back by 7 bases and J by 0 bases. The CDR3 length is 15 residues. CDR1 is SNHLY, CDR2 FYNNEI, per germline. J is TRBJ1-2 and V is TRBV2, with 7 bases matching TRBD1. Sample: peripheral blood. This receptor was identified in a human donor in a cohort sampled during active COVID-19. The chain's CDR3 is CASTLQGTPNYGYTF. DNA for the CDR3: TGTGCCAGCACTCTACAGGGGACTCCTAACTATGGCTACACCTTC.